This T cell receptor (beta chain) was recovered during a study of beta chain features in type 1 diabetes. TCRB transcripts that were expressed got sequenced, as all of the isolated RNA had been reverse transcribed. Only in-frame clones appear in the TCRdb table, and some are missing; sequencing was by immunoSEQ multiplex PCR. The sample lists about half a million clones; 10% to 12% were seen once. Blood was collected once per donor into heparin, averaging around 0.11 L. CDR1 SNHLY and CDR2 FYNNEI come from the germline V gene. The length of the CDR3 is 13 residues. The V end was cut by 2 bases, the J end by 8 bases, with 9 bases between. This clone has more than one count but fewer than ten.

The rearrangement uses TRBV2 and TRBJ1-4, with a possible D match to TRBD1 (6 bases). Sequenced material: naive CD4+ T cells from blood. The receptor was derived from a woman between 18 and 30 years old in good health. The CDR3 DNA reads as TGTGCCAGCAGTGAAACAGGGAAAGAAAAACTGTTTTTT. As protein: CASSETGKEKLFF.